This entry concerns a single T cell receptor beta chain. The record originates from a study of blood T cell repertoires in COVID-19. In the original workflow: Using reference gene primer amplification, nucleated cell counts were estimated. Sequencing was performed with immunoSEQ multiplex PCR; in TCRdb, only in-frame clones are kept and a portion is missing. The D gene and trimming were derived from the DNA, and the V and J assignments and clone size from that table. Here the sample spans 260,000 or so clones, about 87% being singletons. The material sequenced was peripheral blood. This receptor was taken from a human donor in a cohort sampled during active COVID-19.

The CDR3 loop is CASSQQGYGYEQYF. The CDR3 bases are TGCGCCAGCAGCCAACAGGGATATGGCTACGAGCAGTACTTC. This chain uses TRBV4-1 with TRBJ2-7; weak D call: TRBD1 (5 bases). The germline V gene has CDR1 MGHRA and CDR2 YSYEKL. V lost 2 bases and J lost 3, with 11 bases in between. The CDR3 is 14 residues long.